The 8 T cell receptor beta chains below all came from one sample that was sequenced in a study of T-cell reconstitution after alpha-beta-depleted transplantation in children. The TCRbeta library incorporated unique molecular identifiers. One entry per CDR3 protein, called by TCRdb with MiXCR from the PCR reads. This table holds some 200,000 distinct CDR3 sequences, 11% found once. This specimen consisted of PBMCs, obtained before TCRalphabeta/CD19-depleted stem cell transplant. All receptors derive from a child in the first two years of life with acute myeloid leukemia, due to receive a stem cell transplant.

This clonotype was seen many times. The rearrangement links TRBV7-8 to TRBJ1-1; tentatively, D is TRBD1 (5 bases). V was clipped by 4 bases and J by 5 bases, with 17 bases between them. Germline CDR1 reads SGHVS; CDR2 reads FQNEAQ. This CDR3 has 15 residues. Here the CDR3 reads CASSSREGLGTEAFF. The CDR3 region has the DNA TGTGCCAGCAGCTCGAGAGAGGGGTTGGGGACTGAAGCTTTCTTT.

This clonotype was recorded at least ten times. CDR3 nucleotides: TGTGCCAGCAGCTTAGTCCCCGGACTAGCGGGAGGGGGTGAGCAGTACTTC. Translating gives CASSLVPGLAGGGEQYF. The chain joins TRBV7-2 to TRBJ2-7; 15 bases map to TRBD2. The germline V gene encodes CDR1 SGHTA and CDR2 FQGNSA. This CDR3 comprises 17 residues. Losses at the gene ends were 1 base for V and 7 bases for J; bases not matched to a gene: 8.

The CDR3 loop reads CASSAGGLEAFF. CDR3 DNA sequence: TGTGCCAGCAGCGCGGGGGGCCTAGAAGCTTTCTTT. The chain carries TRBV12-3 or TRBV12-4 and TRBJ1-1; D perhaps matches TRBD1 (6 bases). Between the trimmed V and J ends, which lost 6 bases and 8 bases, there was a span of 13 bases. This CDR3 region has 12 residues.

This clonotype was counted between two and nine times. J is TRBJ2-2 and V is TRBV20-1; D could derive from TRBD1 or TRBD2 (6 bases each). Germline loops: CDR1 DFQATT, CDR2 SNEGSKA (reference sequence). Trimming removed 5 bases from V and 6 bases from J, with 25 bases in between. This CDR3 is built from 17 residues. The CDR3 nucleotides are TGCAGTGCTGGGGGGTTGGCTAGACCCAAGGGGGCCGGGGAGCTGTTTTTT. Its protein product is CSAGGLARPKGAGELFF.

This clonotype was counted at least ten times. The chain recombines TRBV20-1 with TRBJ2-1, with 7 positions matching TRBD1. Trimming at V came to 2 bases and at J to 6 bases, leaving 10 bases not matched to a gene. Germline V gives CDR1 DFQATT, CDR2 SNEGSKA (reference sequence). This CDR3 is built from 15 residues. The CDR3 region has the DNA TGCAGTGCTAGACCGACCGTCAGGGGGATCAATGAGCAGTTCTTC. It translates to CSARPTVRGINEQFF.

In regard to this clonotype: A much larger clone differs by one base, so this may be a read error. The V call is TRBV20-1, the J call TRBJ2-7; 10 nucleotides match TRBD2. The CDR3 is made up of 14 amino acids. CDR1 is DFQATT, CDR2 SNEGSKA, per germline (reference sequence). The chain's CDR3 is CSAYGTSASYEQSF. The CDR3 DNA reads TGCAGTGCTTACGGGACTAGCGCTTCCTACGAGCAGTCCTTC.

At least ten counts were recorded for this clonotype. This chain links TRBV3-1 with TRBJ2-3, with 12 bases matching TRBD2. Germline V gene lookup returns CDR1 LGHDT and CDR2 YNNKEL (reference sequence). After removal of 9 bases from V and 1 base from J, the junction contained 5 bases not matched to a gene. The CDR3 covers 15 residues. CDR3 sequence: CASRLAGEGTDTQYF. CDR3 nucleotides: TGTGCCAGTAGACTAGCGGGAGAAGGCACAGATACGCAGTATTTT.

The chain couples TRBV28 to TRBJ2-6, with D possibly matching TRBD2 (7 bases). V lost 2 bases and J lost 0, with 14 bases in between. The CDR3 runs 18 residues. CDR1 and CDR2 from the germline V gene are MDHEN and SYDVKM. The CDR3 region is CASSLHREGSSGANVLTF. As DNA, the CDR3 is TGTGCCAGCAGTTTACACAGGGAGGGCTCCTCTGGGGCCAACGTCCTGACTTTC.